The rows below give T cell receptor beta chains drawn from one sample of a study of OX40 agonist ivuxolimab in advanced cancers. Assay: immunoSEQ multiplex PCR; the TCRdb copy retains only in-frame clones and omits some. The sample holds some 64,000 clones, approximately 82% seen once. The source material was CD4+ or CD8+ T cells sorted from blood, sampled in a trial of the OX40 agonist ivuxolimab. The receptor source for this set is an adult with an advanced solid tumor such as melanoma, head and neck, liver or kidney cancer. Both conserved end residues are part of each CDR3. A D gene is named only where the DNA matches it firmly. Clone size is shown for a subset of rows, as once, few, many or a class of expanded clone.

abundance	v_gene	d_gene	j_gene	CDR3nt	CDR3aa
few	TRBV7-2	-	TRBJ2-1	TGTGCCAGCAGCAAGGGGGTTTCAGCCCACAATGAGCAGTTCTTC	CASSKGVSAHNEQFF
-	TRBV2	-	TRBJ2-1	TGTGCCAGCGGATGGGACCTCGCTAATGAGCAGTTCTTC	CASGWDLANEQFF
-	TRBV7-2	-	TRBJ2-5	TGTGCCAGCAGCTTAGGGGCGGACGGACTCCAAGAGACCCAGTACTTC	CASSLGADGLQETQYF
-	TRBV5-4	-	TRBJ1-4	TGTGCCAGCAGCAACAGGGACGCACAGGAAAAACTGTTTTTT	CASSNRDAQEKLFF
once	TRBV5-4	-	TRBJ1-5	TGTGCCAGCAGCTCCGGCGGGAATCAGCCCCAGCATTTT	CASSSGGNQPQHF
-	TRBV5-4	-	TRBJ1-2	TGTGCCAGCAGCGCCTTCGGGGGCGCTAGGGGCTACACCTTC	CASSAFGGARGYTF
-	TRBV18	-	TRBJ1-2	TGTGCCAGCTCACCTCGTGGAGGGATCTATGGCTACACCTTC	CASSPRGGIYGYTF
-	TRBV28	-	TRBJ1-2	TGTGCCAGCAGTTTGTTCAGGGTAGACTATGGCTACACCTTC	CASSLFRVDYGYTF
-	TRBV18	-	TRBJ2-2	TGTGCCAGCTCTCAGGGAATCACCGGGGAGCTGTTTTTT	CASSQGITGELFF
-	TRBV5-4	TRBD2	TRBJ2-3	TGTGCCAGCAGATCTCTAGCGGGAGATCCAGATACGCAGTATTTT	CASRSLAGDPDTQYF
once	TRBV19	TRBD2	TRBJ2-7	TGTGCCAGTAGTATAGGGCGGGAGAGCTCCTACGAGCAGTACTTC	CASSIGRESSYEQYF
-	TRBV5-6	-	TRBJ2-2	TGTGCCAGCAGCTTGGTCCCCGGGGCCGGGGAGCTGTTTTTT	CASSLVPGAGELFF
-	TRBV6-5	-	TRBJ1-2	TGTGCCGGAACAGGGAGATGGGACTATGGCTACACCTTC	CAGTGRWDYGYTF
-	TRBV2	TRBD2	TRBJ2-3	TGTGCCAGCAAAACGGAGCGGGAAAATTTCGATACGCAGTATTTT	CASKTERENFDTQYF
-	TRBV19	-	TRBJ2-1	TGTGCCAGTAGTAGAGGGAATCGGGTCAATGAGCAGTTCTTC	CASSRGNRVNEQFF
-	TRBV5-1	-	TRBJ2-5	TGCGCCAGCAGAATAGGTACAGACCAAGAGACCCAGTACTTC	CASRIGTDQETQYF
few	TRBV5-1	TRBD1	TRBJ2-7	TGCGCCAGCGGGCAACAGGGGGCGCGGGAGCAGTACTTC	CASGQQGAREQYF
-	TRBV5-1	-	TRBJ1-6	TGCGCCAGCAGCTTGGAGGGAGGGGCGGGATCACCCCTCCACTTT	CASSLEGGAGSPLHF
once	TRBV5-4	TRBD1	TRBJ1-1	TGTGCCAGCAGCTTGGGCGGACAGGGAGGAGGTAGGGAAGCTTTCTTT	CASSLGGQGGGREAFF
-	TRBV7-2	-	TRBJ2-7	TGTGCCAGCAGCTTAGACCTCTACGAGCAGTACTTC	CASSLDLYEQYF
-	TRBV20-1	-	TRBJ1-2	TGCAGTGCTAGTGACAACTATGGCTACACCTTC	CSASDNYGYTF
-	TRBV30	-	TRBJ1-2	TGTGCCTGGAGTGTACGGTTTCAGAACTATGGCTACACCTTC	CAWSVRFQNYGYTF
few	TRBV15	-	TRBJ2-1	TGTGCCACCAGCAGCCCCCGCAGGGGCGGCGTTGACAATGAGCAGTTCTTC	CATSSPRRGGVDNEQFF
-	TRBV5-1	TRBD2	TRBJ2-1	TGCGCCAGCAGCTCGACTAGCGGGAGCTTAAAGCAGTTCTTC	CASSSTSGSLKQFF
-	TRBV2	TRBD2	TRBJ2-1	TGTGCCAGCAGCGCCCTAGCGGGAGTGGGCAATGAGCAGTTCTTC	CASSALAGVGNEQFF
few	TRBV6-1	TRBD1	TRBJ1-1	TGTGCCAGCAAGGGACAGGCGAACACTGAAGCTTTCTTT	CASKGQANTEAFF
-	TRBV6-5	-	TRBJ2-3	TGTGCCAGCAGAGAATTAGGAAAGCACACAGATACGCAGTATTTT	CASRELGKHTDTQYF
few	TRBV4-3	-	TRBJ2-7	TGCGCCAGCAGCCCCCTGGTGGGACAAGCCTACGAGCAGTACTTC	CASSPLVGQAYEQYF
-	TRBV28	TRBD1	TRBJ2-1	TGTGCCAGCAGTACGGCGGACAGGGTTGCCTACAATGAGCAGTTCTTC	CASSTADRVAYNEQFF
-	TRBV6-1	-	TRBJ1-5	TGTGCCAGCAGGGGGGCCCGGGCTCACAATCAGCCCCAGCATTTT	CASRGARAHNQPQHF
few	TRBV2	-	TRBJ1-2	TGTGCCAGCAGTGAAGCGGGAGCTAACTATGGCTACACCTTC	CASSEAGANYGYTF
few	TRBV2	-	TRBJ2-3	TGTGCCAGCAGTGAATGGGGAAGAAGCACAGATACGCAGTATTTT	CASSEWGRSTDTQYF
-	TRBV30	TRBD2	TRBJ2-1	TGTGCCTGGAGTCTCGGACTAGCGGGGACTAATGAGCAGTTCTTC	CAWSLGLAGTNEQFF
-	TRBV6-6	-	TRBJ1-2	TGTGCCAGCAGGGAACGGCCCTATGGCTACACCTTC	CASRERPYGYTF
-	TRBV29-1	-	TRBJ2-2	TGCAGCGCCCTCAACACCGGGGAGCTGTTTTTT	CSALNTGELFF
-	TRBV5-1	TRBD1	TRBJ2-4	TGCGCCAGCAGCTCCATCGGGACAGAGGATTCCAAAAACATTCAGTACTTC	CASSSIGTEDSKNIQYF
-	TRBV19	-	TRBJ2-3	TGTGCCAGTAGTCGGGTAGCGAACCGCGGGGATACGCAGTATTTT	CASSRVANRGDTQYF
-	TRBV6-5	TRBD1	TRBJ2-1	TGTGCCAGCCACAGGGGTAACAATAATGAGCAGTTCTTC	CASHRGNNNEQFF
-	TRBV7-2	-	TRBJ2-2	TGTGCCAGCAGCTTCTCGGTGGCCACCGCCGGGGAGCTGTTTTTT	CASSFSVATAGELFF
-	TRBV7-2	TRBD2	TRBJ2-3	TGTGCCAGCAGCCGTCTAGCGGGGCGCACAGATACGCAGTATTTT	CASSRLAGRTDTQYF
-	TRBV7-9	TRBD2	TRBJ2-1	TGTGCCAGCAGTCCGGGGGTAGCGGGTTCCTACAATGAGCAGTTCTTC	CASSPGVAGSYNEQFF
once	TRBV2	TRBD1	TRBJ1-2	TGTGCCAGCAGTGAACAACAGGGGGTGCGCTACACCTTC	CASSEQQGVRYTF
-	TRBV5-4	-	TRBJ1-2	TGTGCCAGCAGCTTATCTGGGAACTATGGCTACACCTTC	CASSLSGNYGYTF
-	TRBV7-2	-	TRBJ2-2	TGTGCCAGCAGCTTAGGGAACAGGGAGAACACCGGGGAGCTGTTTTTT	CASSLGNRENTGELFF
few	TRBV29-1	-	TRBJ2-7	TGCAGCGTTGGGCAGATCGGCTACGAGCAGTACTTC	CSVGQIGYEQYF
once	TRBV19	-	TRBJ2-2	TGTGCCAGCAAAGCTGGTTACTCCGGGGAGCTGTTTTTT	CASKAGYSGELFF
-	TRBV7-2	-	TRBJ2-7	TGTGCCAGCAGAGGCAGTGCGACCTACGAGCAGTACTTC	CASRGSATYEQYF
-	TRBV6-1	-	TRBJ2-5	TGTGCCAGCAGCGCAGAGCGGGAGACCCAGTACTTC	CASSAERETQYF
-	TRBV5-1	TRBD2	TRBJ2-2	TGCGCCAGCAGCTTTACTAGCGAAATGAACACCGGGGAGCTGTTTTTT	CASSFTSEMNTGELFF